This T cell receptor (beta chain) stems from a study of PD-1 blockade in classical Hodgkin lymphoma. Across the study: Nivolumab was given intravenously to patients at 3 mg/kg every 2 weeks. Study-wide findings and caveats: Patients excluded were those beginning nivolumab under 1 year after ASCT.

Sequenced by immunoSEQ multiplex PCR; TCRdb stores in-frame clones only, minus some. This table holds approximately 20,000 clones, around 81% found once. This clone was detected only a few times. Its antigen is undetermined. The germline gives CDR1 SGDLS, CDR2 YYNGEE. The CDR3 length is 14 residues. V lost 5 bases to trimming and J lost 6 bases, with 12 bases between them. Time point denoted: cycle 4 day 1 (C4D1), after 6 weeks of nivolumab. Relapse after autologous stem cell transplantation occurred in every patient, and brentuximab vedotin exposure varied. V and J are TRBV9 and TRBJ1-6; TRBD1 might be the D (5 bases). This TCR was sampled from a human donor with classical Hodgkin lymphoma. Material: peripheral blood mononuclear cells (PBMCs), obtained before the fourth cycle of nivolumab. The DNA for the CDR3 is TGTGCCAGCAGTATCACGGGGACTAATTCACCCCTCCACTTT. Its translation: CASSITGTNSPLHF.